Below are 32 T cell receptor beta chains sequenced from a single sample in a study of blood T cell repertoires in COVID-19. The repertoire was sequenced with immunoSEQ multiplex PCR; TCRdb's copy has only in-frame clones and lacks some. This table has roughly 670,000 clones, over 80% appearing once. Sequencing was carried out using peripheral blood. Receptors were obtained from a woman between 18 and 29 years old with acute or convalescent COVID-19.

The chain couples TRBV5-6 to TRBJ2-7; possible D gene TRBD2, 5 bases. V lost 5 bases and J 2 bases, leaving 11 bases between the germline ends. This CDR3 spans 13 amino acids. The germline V gene has CDR1 SGHDT and CDR2 YYEEEE. As DNA, the CDR3 is TGTGCCAGCAGTCCCGGACTGACCTACGAGCAGTACTTC. Residues: CASSPGLTYEQYF.

This chain links TRBV10-3 with TRBJ2-7, with a tentative D call TRBD2 (5 bases). This CDR3 has 14 residues. Germline-derived CDR1 and CDR2 are ENHRY and SYGVKD. Trimming removed 4 bases from V and 2 bases from J, with 12 bases in between. The CDR3 loop reads CAISGTLSTYEQYF. CDR3 nucleotide sequence: TGTGCCATCAGTGGGACTCTGTCGACCTACGAGCAGTACTTC.

Only a few counts were recorded for this clone. CDR3 loop: CASRDYLTTEAFF. In DNA, the CDR3 is TGTGCCAGCAGGGACTACTTAACCACTGAAGCTTTCTTT. The chain recombines TRBV25-1 with TRBJ1-1; D is unresolved. CDR3 length: 13 amino acids. Per germline, CDR1 MGHDK and CDR2 SYGVNS. V dropped 6 bases and J dropped 4 bases, with 12 bases sitting between them.

The chain uses TRBV10-3 and TRBJ2-5; TRBD2 might be the D (7 bases). CDR1 and CDR2 from the germline V gene are ENHRY and SYGVKD. The CDR3 totals 16 residues. V gave up 6 bases and J gave up 1 base, with 18 bases separating them. This CDR3 is CAIRSVGGDIQETQYF. The CDR3 DNA is TGTGCCATCAGGTCGGTGGGGGGGGACATCCAAGAGACCCAGTACTTC.

The CDR3 sequence: CASSPDDRRTTEAFF. The CDR3 region has the DNA TGTGCCAGCAGCCCAGATGACAGGAGGACTACTGAAGCTTTCTTT. The genes are TRBV11-2 and TRBJ1-1, with a tentative D call TRBD1 (6 bases). The germline V and J ends were trimmed by 5 bases and 5 bases, with 18 bases remaining between them. The CDR3 runs to 15 residues. Germline V gene lookup returns CDR1 SGHAT and CDR2 FQNNGV.

This chain connects TRBV27 to TRBJ2-7; 7 positions match TRBD1. The CDR3 is 15 amino acids. Germline V gene sequence: CDR1 MNHEY, CDR2 SMNVEV (reference sequence). With V trimmed by 1 base and J by 0 bases, 3 bases remained unmatched. Here the CDR3 DNA reads TGTGCCAGCAGTTTATTGACAGGGACCTCCTACGAGCAGTACTTC. It encodes CASSLLTGTSYEQYF.

This chain joins TRBV19 and TRBJ1-2; TRBD1 is a possible D gene (5 bases). Deletions cut 5 bases from V and 4 bases from J, with 14 bases between. The CDR3 runs 14 residues. CDR1 is LNHDA, CDR2 SQIVND, per germline (reference sequence). CDR3 DNA sequence: TGTGCCAGTAGTTGGCAGGGCGCCATCTATGGCTACACCTTC. It is translated as CASSWQGAIYGYTF. Variable domain in full (rest from reference TRBV19 and TRBJ1-2): DGGITQSPKYLFRKEGQNVTLSCEQNLNHDAMYWYRQDPGQGLRLIYYSQIVNDFQKGDIAEGYSVSREKKESFPLTVTSAQKNPTAFYLCASSWQGAIYGYTFGSGTRLTVV.

The chain uses TRBV6-5 and TRBJ1-2, with D tentatively TRBD1 (6 bases). Germline values: CDR1 MNHEY, CDR2 SVGAGI. V lost 6 bases to trimming and J lost 7 bases, with 18 bases between them. The CDR3 runs to 14 residues. The CDR3 DNA follows: TGTGCCAGCAGACCACAGGGAGAAGGTGGTGGCTACACCTTC. Its protein product is CASRPQGEGGGYTF.

The V gene is TRBV2, the J gene TRBJ2-7; the D gene is possibly TRBD2 (6 bases). The CDR3 loop spans 14 amino acids. Between the trimmed V and J ends, which lost 5 bases and 5 bases, there was a span of 16 bases. CDR1 and CDR2 (germline): SNHLY, FYNNEI. The CDR3: CASSIGGATHEQYF. The CDR3, as DNA: TGTGCCAGCAGTATAGGAGGGGCGACTCACGAGCAGTACTTC.

This clone has a single count. This chain uses TRBV9 with TRBJ1-2; D perhaps matches TRBD1 (6 bases). The CDR3 has 16 amino acids. The V gene lost 2 bases and the J gene lost 2 bases, with 16 bases spanning the gap. Germline CDR1 SGDLS, CDR2 YYNGEE. The CDR3 region has the DNA TGTGCCAGCAGCGTCCCGGACAGTCTGGGAAACTATGGCTACACCTTC. As protein: CASSVPDSLGNYGYTF.

This rearrangement joins TRBV14 to TRBJ1-2; 8 bases agree with TRBD1. In germline, CDR1 is SGHDN, CDR2 FVKESK. CDR3 size: 15 residues. The trim removed 3 bases at V and 4 bases at J, leaving 7 bases unmatched. The CDR3 is CASSQETGAFYGYTF. CDR3 sequence (DNA): TGTGCCAGCAGCCAGGAGACAGGGGCGTTCTATGGCTACACCTTC.

This chain joins TRBV2 and TRBJ1-1; D is perhaps TRBD1 (6 bases). Germline V gene lookup returns CDR1 SNHLY and CDR2 FYNNEI. This CDR3 spans 12 amino acids. Trimming took 10 bases from V and 4 from J, leaving 13 bases between them. The CDR3 spells CATTDSGTEAFF. The CDR3 nucleotides read TGTGCCACCACGGACAGCGGCACTGAAGCTTTCTTT. Combining the CDR3 with reference TRBV2 and TRBJ1-1 gives the whole variable domain EPEVTQTPSHQVTQMGQEVILRCVPISNHLYFYWYRQILGQKVEFLVSFYNNEISEKSEIFDDQFSVERPDGSNFTLKIRSTKLEDSAMYFCATTDSGTEAFFGQGTRLTVV.

The chain joins TRBV4-1 to TRBJ2-3; D is ambiguous. The CDR3 sequence is 18 residues long. Germline CDR1 reads MGHRA; CDR2 reads YSYEKL. The V end was cut by 0 bases, the J end by 2 bases, with 18 bases between. The CDR3 bases are TGCGCCAGCAGCCAAGATCGAAAAGGTTACTACGCCACAGATACGCAGTATTTT. It encodes CASSQDRKGYYATDTQYF.

The V gene is TRBV4-3, the J gene TRBJ1-2; the D is unclear. Deletions cut 0 bases from V and 4 bases from J, with 15 bases between. Germline V CDR1 and CDR2: LGHNA, YSLEER. This CDR3 comprises 16 residues. CDR3 sequence: CASSQDLVGSTYGYTF. The CDR3 DNA reads as TGCGCCAGCAGCCAAGATCTGGTGGGCTCTACCTATGGCTACACCTTC.

This chain joins TRBV7-3 and TRBJ1-6, with TRBD1 identical over 8 bases. The CDR3 has 14 amino acids. Germline assignment: CDR1 SGHTA and CDR2 FQGTGA. V was pared by 5 bases and J by 7 bases, with 4 bases of the junction left unmatched. The CDR3 DNA is TGTGCCAGCAGCCGGGGACAGGCAAATTCACCCCTCCACTTT. Its translation: CASSRGQANSPLHF.

V usage is TRBV29-1 and J usage is TRBJ1-2, with 9 bases aligning to TRBD1. This CDR3 contains 13 residues. V lost 2 bases and J lost 8; bases outside the gene matches: 6. Germline-derived CDR1 and CDR2 are SQVTM and ANQGSEA. The CDR3 nucleotides read TGCAGCGTTGAATCCACAGGGGGCAGAGGCTACACCTTC. Its protein is CSVESTGGRGYTF.

The CDR3 sequence is CASSLPTGTANTGELFF. The DNA for the CDR3 is TGTGCCAGCAGTTTGCCGACCGGGACAGCGAACACCGGGGAGCTGTTTTTT. The rearrangement links TRBV27 to TRBJ2-2; 7 nucleotides align to TRBD1. CDR3 length: 17 residues. From germline, CDR1 is MNHEY and CDR2 SMNVEV (reference sequence). After removal of 3 bases from V and 0 bases from J, the junction contained 7 bases not matched to a gene.

The chain recombines TRBV7-9 with TRBJ2-7; D gene unclear. CDR3 length equals 15 residues. Germline V gives CDR1 SEHNR, CDR2 FQNEAQ (reference sequence). V lost 2 bases and J 4 bases, leaving 15 bases between the germline ends. The CDR3 spells CASSLPGVNLYEQYF. CDR3 nucleotide sequence: TGTGCCAGCAGCTTACCGGGTGTGAACCTTTACGAGCAGTACTTC.

This chain links TRBV4-1 with TRBJ1-6, with D unclear. Germline values: CDR1 MGHRA, CDR2 YSYEKL. Trimming cost V 1 base and J 2 bases, with 3 bases left between them. The CDR3 is made up of 14 amino acids. This CDR3 is CASSQVAYNSPLHF. CDR3 sequence (DNA): TGCGCCAGCAGCCAAGTCGCCTATAATTCACCCCTCCACTTT.

The chain recombines TRBV30 with TRBJ1-4; 7 bases agree with TRBD1. This CDR3 contains 15 residues. V gave up 2 bases and J gave up 4 bases; unmatched junction bases: 7. Germline CDR1 GTSNPN, CDR2 SVGIG (reference sequence). The CDR3 coding sequence is TGTGCCTGGAGTTACACGGGACAGATTAATGAAAAACTGTTTTTT. Its protein is CAWSYTGQINEKLFF.

The chain uses TRBV24-1 and TRBJ2-1; D possibly corresponds to TRBD2 (5 bases). This CDR3 comprises 14 residues. Germline assignment: CDR1 KGHDR and CDR2 SFDVKD. Trimming took off 0 bases at V and 9 bases at J, with 11 bases between the two ends. CDR3 residues: CATSDLGGWGEQFF. In DNA, the CDR3 is TGTGCCACCAGTGATTTGGGCGGGTGGGGTGAGCAGTTCTTC.

The chain is built from TRBV6-2 or TRBV6-3 and TRBJ1-2; 12 nucleotides agree with TRBD1. The junction had 2 bases not matched to a gene; V was cut back by 2 bases and J by 4 bases. Germline CDR1 MNHEY, CDR2 SVGEGT. The CDR3 runs to 15 residues. CDR3 loop: CASSYTGQGAYGYTF. The CDR3 bases are TGTGCCAGCAGTTACACGGGACAGGGGGCCTATGGCTACACCTTC.

The CDR3 region has the DNA TGTGCCAGTTGTGAGGGATTGGCCACCATATATTTT. Amino acids: CASCEGLATIYF. The chain has TRBV10-3 and TRBJ1-3, with D unresolved. Germline lookup yields CDR1 ENHRY and CDR2 SYGVKD. This CDR3 comprises 12 residues. V was trimmed by 10 bases and J by 9 bases, leaving 16 bases between them.

This clone was seen only a few times. The J gene is TRBJ1-3, the V gene TRBV6-5; tentatively, D is TRBD1 (5 bases). CDR3 length: 12 amino acids. V was cut by 8 bases and J by 4 bases, with 9 bases left in between. Germline lookup yields CDR1 MNHEY and CDR2 SVGAGI. The CDR3 nucleotides read TGTGCCAGCCAAGGGGCCGGAAACACCATATATTTT. Translated, it gives CASQGAGNTIYF.

V gene TRBV19 combines with J gene TRBJ2-5, with 12 bases fitting TRBD2. Losses at the gene ends were 3 bases for V and 1 base for J; bases not matched to a gene: 3. In germline, CDR1 is LNHDA, CDR2 SQIVND (reference sequence). This CDR3 contains 16 residues. The CDR3 is CASSMGGLAGQETQYF. CDR3 nucleotide sequence: TGTGCCAGTAGTATGGGGGGACTAGCGGGCCAAGAGACCCAGTACTTC.

This chain joins TRBV9 and TRBJ2-1; 13 bases agree with TRBD2. The CDR3 totals 18 residues. Germline V gene sequence: CDR1 SGDLS, CDR2 YYNGEE. V trimming: 4 bases; J trimming: 1 base; junction bases outside the gene matches: 8. The CDR3 bases are TGTGCCAGCAGCCCTAGAGCACTAGCGGGGGGGTCCTACAATGAGCAGTTCTTC. Translated, it gives CASSPRALAGGSYNEQFF.

In this sample, this clone turned up once. The rearrangement links TRBV30 to TRBJ2-7; TRBD2 matches at 12 bases. Trimming removed 6 bases from V and 0 bases from J; junction bases left unmatched: 3. CDR1 is GTSNPN and CDR2 is SVGIG in the germline V gene (reference sequence). The CDR3 loop spans 14 amino acids. CDR3 nucleotide sequence: TGTGCCTGCGGACTAGCGGGGTACTCCTACGAGCAGTACTTC. Translation: CACGLAGYSYEQYF.

The chain combines TRBV19 with TRBJ1-5; 7 nucleotides line up with TRBD1. The germline V gene encodes CDR1 LNHDA and CDR2 SQIVND (reference sequence). J gave up 4 bases and V 9 bases, and 9 bases lay outside the gene matches. The CDR3 extends over 14 amino acids. CDR3 sequence reads: CASQRGPGNQPQHF. CDR3 DNA: TGTGCCAGCCAGAGGGGGCCGGGAAATCAGCCCCAGCATTTT.

The rearrangement uses TRBV7-9 and TRBJ1-2; D perhaps matches TRBD1 (6 bases). Germline CDR1 reads SEHNR; CDR2 reads FQNEAQ (reference sequence). With 0 bases removed from V and 6 bases from J, the gap between germline ends came to 14 bases. The CDR3 is 15 residues long. The CDR3 nucleotides read TGTGCCAGCAGCTTAGCTTGGGCCAGGGGTGATGGCTACACCTTC. Encoded protein: CASSLAWARGDGYTF.

This sequence joins TRBV5-5 and TRBJ2-7; TRBD2 matches at 11 bases. The V and J ends lost 0 bases and 1 base, in that order; junction bases with no gene match: 6. The CDR3 consists of 17 residues. The V gene's germline CDR1 is SGHKS and CDR2 YYEKEE (reference sequence). The DNA of the CDR3 is TGTGCCAGCAGCTTGGGACTAGCGGGGTTCTTATCCTACGAGCAGTACTTC. This gives the protein CASSLGLAGFLSYEQYF. The variable domain in full, completed from reference TRBV5-5 and TRBJ2-7, reads DAGVTQSPTHLIKTRGQQVTLRCSPISGHKSVSWYQQVLGQGPQFIFQYYEKEERGRGNFPDRFSARQFPNYSSELNVNALLLGDSALYLCASSLGLAGFLSYEQYFGPGTRLTVT.

The chain couples TRBV20-1 to TRBJ1-4, with 10 bases fitting TRBD1. V shed 3 bases and J 7 bases; nucleotides not matched to a gene: 8. Germline loops: CDR1 DFQATT, CDR2 SNEGSKA (reference sequence). CDR3 length: 15 residues. The CDR3 is CSASQPGQGFEKLFF. In DNA form, the CDR3 reads TGCAGTGCTAGTCAACCGGGACAGGGGTTTGAAAAACTGTTTTTT.

The gene calls are TRBV30 and TRBJ1-2; D may be TRBD1 (5 bases). V dropped 2 bases and J dropped 4 bases, with 14 bases sitting between them. The CDR3 covers 14 residues. CDR1 GTSNPN and CDR2 SVGIG come from the germline V gene (reference sequence). CDR3 region: CAWSTGPGAYGYTF. In DNA, the CDR3 is TGTGCCTGGAGTACCGGGCCTGGGGCCTATGGCTACACCTTC.